This T cell receptor beta chain was profiled in a study of blood T cell repertoires in COVID-19 (dated by TCRdb to the early 2020s). For the study in its entirety: Samples from collaborators originated in the United States, Italy and Spain and spanned both the acute and convalescent phases of COVID-19. HLA class I and class II types, where available, came from metadata supplied by the sample provider rather than from assay-based typing. A freely available public database, intended as a resource for researchers studying the immune response to SARS-CoV-2, is where the repertoires were released. The samples were drawn from two sources: the first 160 participants of the ongoing ImmuneRACE study, and about 1,300 subjects contributed by 6 global collaborators. The material from the prospective study consisted of cDNA or gDNA derived from T cells, B-cell-depleted T cells, or PBMCs. Sample metadata almost always included a de-identified subject ID, COVID-19 status, age in years and sex. Subjects who had been exposed to COVID-19, were actively infected with it, or had recovered from it provided the deeply sampled blood TCRbeta repertoires that made up the dataset. Summary of the overall study and its limitations: Clinical and demographic metadata were provided uncurated, with the amount varying by source and participant.

A note on this clone: Its recognized antigen is unknown. Within one base of it there is no much larger clone, and no base qualities were kept.

Collaborating institutions collected whole blood in K2EDTA tubes following their own protocols. Collaborator samples were shipped for TCRbeta analysis as frozen whole blood, isolated PBMCs, or DNA extracted from either sample type. TCRbeta CDR3 regions were amplified from genomic DNA by means of the immunoSEQ Assay, a bias-controlled multiplex PCR. In the paper's pipeline: The number of nucleated cells in each sample was estimated by amplification of reference gene primers within the assay. To quantify the absolute abundance of each unique TCRbeta CDR3 rearrangement, sequence reads were collapsed and filtered. Productive Simpson clonality was computed per sample as the square root of Simpson's diversity index over productive rearrangements. What TCRdb holds here is the immuneACCESS table cut down to in-frame rearrangements. Part of the clones is not present; checked against another copy, under half of the missing clones reflect an unresolved V gene, and the others are unexplained. That table is the source of V, J and clone size, and D and trimming were worked out from the DNA. The sample yields under 150,000 clones; about 90% were counted once. Approximately 2.5% of the sample goes to the ten largest clones.

Sequencing was performed on peripheral blood. The clonotype comes from a human donor in a cohort sampled during active COVID-19.

The nucleotide sequence reads TGTGCCAGCTCCCGACAGGTAGTGATGAACACTGAAGCTTTCTTT. It encodes CASSRQVVMNTEAFF. The chain employs TRBV7-6 and TRBJ1-1, and the D gene may be TRBD1, 6 bases matching. Taken from the germline V gene, the CDR1 and CDR2 loops are SGHVS and FNYEAQ. Trimming takes 8 bases from V and 0 bases from J, and the germline ends sit 16 bases apart. The CDR3 goes from the cysteine to the phenylalanine over 15 residues. Only CDR3 DNA is held: 45 bases, read in frame from base 1.